A single sample gave rise to the 13 T cell receptor beta chains below, sequenced in a study of blood T cell repertoires in COVID-19. The method was immunoSEQ multiplex PCR; TCRdb's version includes in-frame clones alone and lacks a portion of them. This table has 200,000 to 300,000 clones, about nine tenths appearing once. The material sequenced was PBMCs or T cells enriched from blood (not recorded which). These receptors were taken from a woman in her forties with acute COVID-19.

The V call is TRBV6-6, the J call TRBJ1-3, with TRBD1 as a possible D gene (6 bases). V was clipped by 8 bases and J by 0 bases, with 17 bases between them. Germline V CDR1 and CDR2: MNHNY, SVGAGI (reference sequence). The CDR3 is 16 amino acids. In DNA form, the CDR3 reads TGTGCCAGCCACAATCGAGGGGGTAACTCTGGAAACACCATATATTTT. This sequence encodes CASHNRGGNSGNTIYF.

The chain recombines TRBV27 with TRBJ2-2, with 9 bases that match TRBD1. CDR1 MNHEY and CDR2 SMNVEV come from the germline V gene (reference sequence). V shed 6 bases, J shed 5 bases, and the junction held 13 bases outside the gene matches. This CDR3 comprises 17 residues. This CDR3 reads CASSRQGGLPSTGELFF. CDR3 in DNA: TGTGCCAGCAGCAGACAGGGGGGCTTACCCTCAACCGGGGAGCTGTTTTTT.

Details on this clone: The identical CDR3 is also encoded by other nucleotide sequences in the sample. The chain couples TRBV30 to TRBJ1-2; unclear D gene. The CDR3 covers 13 residues. Between the trimmed V and J ends, which lost 0 bases and 5 bases, there was a span of 10 bases. Germline V CDR1 and CDR2: GTSNPN, SVGIG (reference sequence). CDR3 sequence: CAWSVAGTYGYTF. The DNA of the CDR3 is TGTGCCTGGAGTGTAGCGGGAACGTATGGCTACACCTTC.

J is TRBJ1-6 and V is TRBV10-3; 7 bases are shared with TRBD1. In germline, CDR1 is ENHRY, CDR2 SYGVKD. V lost 2 bases to trimming and J lost 9 bases; unmatched junction nucleotides: 7. This CDR3 has 15 amino acids. CDR3 protein: CAISEGRGYGSPLHF. The CDR3 DNA follows: TGTGCCATCAGTGAGGGCAGGGGGTATGGTTCACCCCTCCACTTT.

V and J are TRBV28 and TRBJ1-1; D not certain. V lost 6 bases, J lost 3 bases, and 8 bases lay in between. Looked up from germline, CDR1 is MDHEN and CDR2 is SYDVKM. The CDR3 contains 12 residues. CDR3: CASSGLYTEAFF. CDR3 coding DNA: TGTGCCAGCAGCGGGTTGTACACTGAAGCTTTCTTT. Based on the CDR3 plus reference TRBV28 and TRBJ1-1, the full variable domain is DVKVTQSSRYLVKRTGEKVFLECVQDMDHENMFWYRQDPGLGLRLIYFSYDVKMKEKGDIPEGYSVSREKKERFSLILESASTNQTSMYLCASSGLYTEAFFGQGTRLTVV.

Only one count was recorded for this clone. The chain carries TRBV19 and TRBJ2-5; D ambiguous. The length of the CDR3 is 13 residues. The ends were cut back, 3 bases at V and 1 base at J, with 6 bases in the middle. Germline V CDR1 and CDR2: LNHDA, SQIVND (reference sequence). The CDR3 spells CASSIVSQETQYF. In nucleotides, the CDR3 is TGTGCCAGTAGTATCGTATCCCAAGAGACCCAGTACTTC.

V and J are TRBV7-9 and TRBJ2-1; 8 nucleotides agree with TRBD2. The V and J ends lost 5 bases and 6 bases, in that order; junction bases with no gene match: 6. This CDR3 is built from 14 residues. CDR1 SEHNR and CDR2 FQNEAQ come from the germline V gene (reference sequence). CDR3 coding DNA: TGTGCCAGCAGCGCGATAGCGGGAACCAATGAGCAGTTCTTC. Residues: CASSAIAGTNEQFF.

This clone came up a few times. The rearrangement joins TRBV2 to TRBJ1-2; 7 bases fit TRBD1. V lost 7 bases, J lost 8 bases, and 10 bases stayed unmatched. CDR3 length: 13 residues. The germline V gene encodes CDR1 SNHLY and CDR2 FYNNEI. In nucleotides, the CDR3 is TGTGCCAGCAAGCCATCAGGGGGTAGCGGCTACACCTTC. Translating gives CASKPSGGSGYTF.

This clone was counted many times. V usage is TRBV7-2 and J usage is TRBJ2-7, with TRBD1 matching over 7 bases. V gave up 5 bases and J gave up 7 bases; unmatched junction bases: 11. CDR1 and CDR2 (germline): SGHTA, FQGNSA. This CDR3 spans 14 amino acids. The CDR3 nucleotides read TGTGCCAGCAGCCTGGACAGGACCTTCGGGGAGCAGTACTTC. Its protein product is CASSLDRTFGEQYF. The full variable domain, in which reference TRBV7-2 and TRBJ2-7 provide the parts outside the CDR3, is GAGVSQSPSNKVTEKGKDVELRCDPISGHTALYWYRQSLGQGLEFLIYFQGNSAPDKSGLPSDRFSAERTGGSVSTLTIQRTQQEDSAVYLCASSLDRTFGEQYFGPGTRLTVT.

V gene TRBV15 combines with J gene TRBJ1-4, with 9 bases identical to TRBD1. The ends lost 0 bases at V and 11 bases at J; junction bases unmatched: 10. Germline V gives CDR1 LNHNV, CDR2 YYDKDF (reference sequence). The CDR3 spans 16 residues. The CDR3 protein is CATSRESGTGSGKLFF. CDR3 DNA: TGTGCCACCAGCAGAGAAAGCGGGACAGGGTCGGGGAAACTGTTTTTT.

The chain is built from TRBV7-8 and TRBJ2-7; 9 bases line up with TRBD1. J gave up 2 bases and V 3 bases, and 11 bases lay outside the gene matches. Germline CDR1 is SGHVS and CDR2 is FQNEAQ. The CDR3 length is 17 residues. The CDR3 DNA is TGTGCCAGCAGCTTCCGGGACAGGGTCCAGGGGGCCTACGAGCAGTACTTC. Protein: CASSFRDRVQGAYEQYF.

V gene TRBV24-1 combines with J gene TRBJ2-1; D may be TRBD1 (5 bases). Germline lookup yields CDR1 KGHDR and CDR2 SFDVKD. Deletions cut 8 bases from V and 5 bases from J, with 12 bases between. This CDR3 has 13 amino acids. The CDR3: CATNSGADNEQFF. The CDR3 DNA follows: TGTGCCACCAACAGTGGGGCCGACAATGAGCAGTTCTTC.

J is TRBJ1-3 and V is TRBV11-2; D remains unclear. V was pared by 2 bases and J by 0 bases, with 8 bases between. Germline CDR1 is SGHAT and CDR2 is FQNNGV. The CDR3 is made up of 15 amino acids. DNA for the CDR3: TGTGCCAGCAGCTTAAGAGGCAGCTCTGGAAACACCATATATTTT. This gives the protein CASSLRGSSGNTIYF.